This is a list of T cell receptor beta chains from one sample in a study of cytomegalovirus exposure and HLA in healthy donors. Only in-frame clones appear in the TCRdb table, and some are missing; sequencing was by immunoSEQ multiplex PCR. Of some 150,000 clones listed, about 10% were seen once; the top ten hold 6.5% to 8.5%. What was sequenced was PBMCs. Receptors were obtained from a middle-aged woman in good health and CMV-seropositive. Both conserved end residues are part of each CDR3. Each record gives: V gene, D gene, J gene, clone size, CDR3 DNA, CDR3 protein. D genes are given only for firm matches. Clone size is not always given. Where it is, it says once, few, many or a class for expanded clones.

v_gene: TRBV6-4; d_gene: TRBD1; j_gene: TRBJ2-2; abundance: NA; CDR3nt: TGTGCCAGCTCCGACAGGGGTGGCGGCACCGGGGAGCTGTTTTTT; CDR3aa: CASSDRGGGTGELFF
v_gene: TRBV4-1; d_gene: NA; j_gene: TRBJ1-3; abundance: NA; CDR3nt: TGCGCCAGCAGCCCCGGCTTACAGGGTGCTGGAAACACCATATATTTT; CDR3aa: CASSPGLQGAGNTIYF
v_gene: TRBV9; d_gene: NA; j_gene: TRBJ1-6; abundance: NA; CDR3nt: TGTGCCAGCACCGGCGGGACGGGGGATAATTCACCCCTCCACTTT; CDR3aa: CASTGGTGDNSPLHF
v_gene: TRBV7-8; d_gene: NA; j_gene: TRBJ1-3; abundance: NA; CDR3nt: TGTGCCAGCAGCTTAGCAGCTGGTTGGTCCTCTGGAAACACCATATATTTT; CDR3aa: CASSLAAGWSSGNTIYF
v_gene: TRBV5-1; d_gene: NA; j_gene: TRBJ1-2; abundance: few; CDR3nt: TGCGCCAGCAGCTTGGAGGGTGTGGGGGCGCGTGGCTACACCTTC; CDR3aa: CASSLEGVGARGYTF
v_gene: TRBV5-8; d_gene: TRBD1; j_gene: TRBJ1-1; abundance: NA; CDR3nt: TGTGCCAGCAGCCCCTACAGGGGCGGCACTGAAGCTTTCTTT; CDR3aa: CASSPYRGGTEAFF
v_gene: TRBV7-9; d_gene: NA; j_gene: TRBJ1-1; abundance: NA; CDR3nt: TGTGCCAGCAGCTTAGGGCAAGACCGGCGGGACACTGAAGCTTTCTTT; CDR3aa: CASSLGQDRRDTEAFF
v_gene: TRBV5-1; d_gene: NA; j_gene: TRBJ1-3; abundance: few; CDR3nt: TGCGCCAGCAGCCAACTGGGAGAGTCTGGAAACACCATATATTTT; CDR3aa: CASSQLGESGNTIYF
v_gene: TRBV19; d_gene: TRBD1; j_gene: TRBJ2-1; abundance: NA; CDR3nt: TGTGCCAGTGGGGGAGAGACAGGGGCCAATGAGCAGTTCTTC; CDR3aa: CASGGETGANEQFF
v_gene: TRBV6-5; d_gene: NA; j_gene: TRBJ1-1; abundance: NA; CDR3nt: TGTGCCAGCAGTTACTTGGGGCAGGGTGATACTGAAGCTTTCTTT; CDR3aa: CASSYLGQGDTEAFF
v_gene: TRBV6-5; d_gene: TRBD1; j_gene: TRBJ1-2; abundance: NA; CDR3nt: TGTGCCAGCAGATATACAGGGGGCCCAGCTGGGGGCTACACCTTC; CDR3aa: CASRYTGGPAGGYTF
v_gene: TRBV5-1; d_gene: NA; j_gene: TRBJ2-5; abundance: NA; CDR3nt: TGCGCCAGCAGTCTGGCAGGGGTTGTAGAGACCCAGTACTTC; CDR3aa: CASSLAGVVETQYF
v_gene: TRBV4-1; d_gene: NA; j_gene: TRBJ2-3; abundance: few; CDR3nt: TGCGCCAGCAGCCAATACAGAACAGATACGCAGTATTTT; CDR3aa: CASSQYRTDTQYF
v_gene: TRBV27; d_gene: TRBD2; j_gene: TRBJ2-5; abundance: NA; CDR3nt: TGTGCCAGCAGTTTAATCGGGGGGGCGGAGACCCAGTACTTC; CDR3aa: CASSLIGGAETQYF
v_gene: TRBV4-3; d_gene: TRBD1; j_gene: TRBJ2-2; abundance: NA; CDR3nt: TGCGCCAGCAGCCAAGATCACTGGACAGGACAGAACACCGGGGAGCTGTTTTTT; CDR3aa: CASSQDHWTGQNTGELFF
v_gene: TRBV19; d_gene: NA; j_gene: TRBJ1-6; abundance: NA; CDR3nt: TGTGCCAGTAGTATCACAGGTGGCAATTCACCCCTCCACTTT; CDR3aa: CASSITGGNSPLHF
v_gene: TRBV5-4; d_gene: NA; j_gene: TRBJ2-2; abundance: few; CDR3nt: TGTGCCAGCAGCTCCTCTTCCCCACCGGACACCGGGGAGCTGTTTTTT; CDR3aa: CASSSSSPPDTGELFF
v_gene: TRBV5-1; d_gene: NA; j_gene: TRBJ1-1; abundance: few; CDR3nt: TGCGCCAGCAGCTTGGGTCAGGGGATCTACACTGAAGCTTTCTTT; CDR3aa: CASSLGQGIYTEAFF
v_gene: TRBV2; d_gene: TRBD1; j_gene: TRBJ1-4; abundance: few; CDR3nt: TGTGCCAGCAGTACCCGGACAGGGAATGAAAAACTGTTTTTT; CDR3aa: CASSTRTGNEKLFF
v_gene: TRBV6-5; d_gene: TRBD1; j_gene: TRBJ2-7; abundance: NA; CDR3nt: TGTGCCAGCACCCGGGACAGGCAGGTAAACGAGCAGTACTTC; CDR3aa: CASTRDRQVNEQYF
v_gene: TRBV29-1; d_gene: NA; j_gene: TRBJ1-2; abundance: NA; CDR3nt: TGCAGCGTTGACAGCAGGCAGTATGGAGGCTACACCTTC; CDR3aa: CSVDSRQYGGYTF
v_gene: TRBV6-1; d_gene: NA; j_gene: TRBJ1-2; abundance: few; CDR3nt: TGTGCCAGCAGCACCGACCCCGGAGTTAACTATGGCTACACCTTC; CDR3aa: CASSTDPGVNYGYTF
v_gene: TRBV29-1; d_gene: TRBD1; j_gene: TRBJ2-1; abundance: few; CDR3nt: TGCAGCGTGGAACTGGACAGGGCCAATGAGCAGTTCTTC; CDR3aa: CSVELDRANEQFF
v_gene: TRBV6-1; d_gene: NA; j_gene: TRBJ1-6; abundance: few; CDR3nt: TGTGCCAGCTCCGGGACAAGATTAAATTCACCCCTCCACTTT; CDR3aa: CASSGTRLNSPLHF
v_gene: TRBV11-1; d_gene: TRBD1; j_gene: TRBJ2-2; abundance: NA; CDR3nt: TGTGCCAGCAGCTTGGGGGACAGGGTTCGGTCCGGGGAGCTGTTTTTT; CDR3aa: CASSLGDRVRSGELFF
v_gene: TRBV27; d_gene: TRBD2; j_gene: TRBJ2-7; abundance: few; CDR3nt: TGTGCCAGCAGGCCCCTCGGCAGCGGGGGGGAATACGAGCAGTACTTC; CDR3aa: CASRPLGSGGEYEQYF
v_gene: TRBV5-1; d_gene: NA; j_gene: TRBJ1-2; abundance: NA; CDR3nt: TGCGCCAGCAGCTTGTCACCGGGAAAGGGGGACTATGGCTACACCTTC; CDR3aa: CASSLSPGKGDYGYTF